These T cell receptor beta chains were read from a single sample in a study of blood T cells in healthy people across ages. TCRdb analysed the 5' RACE reads with MiXCR anew, one entry per CDR3 protein. The sample holds approximately 810,000 distinct CDR3 sequences; around 26% are singletons and the top ten take approximately 15%. Input material: blood. Receptor source: an elderly woman in good health. The conserved cysteine and the conserved F or W are not part of the CDR3 here.

V gene: TRBV20-1
CDR3 length: 12
CDR3 protein: SARARADGYEQY

V gene: TRBV20-1
CDR3 length: 10
CDR3 protein: SAREDWGTQY

V gene: TRBV24-1
CDR3 length: 13
CDR3 protein: ATSQQDRAYNEQF

V gene: TRBV7-2
CDR3 length: 15
CDR3 protein: ASSRGTSGTSTDTQY

V gene: TRBV5-6
CDR3 length: 12
CDR3 protein: ASRPNNAVYGYT

V gene: TRBV6-2/TRBV6-3
CDR3 length: 13
CDR3 protein: ASSLAGPAQETQY

V gene: TRBV7-2
CDR3 length: 12
CDR3 protein: ASSSQDRGWGYT

V gene: TRBV10-3
CDR3 length: 13
CDR3 protein: AISDGQVGDSPLH

V gene: TRBV11-2
CDR3 length: 13
CDR3 protein: ASSLGTRITSPLH

V gene: TRBV20-1
CDR3 length: 15
CDR3 protein: SAPVLGAKAQGEGYT

V gene: TRBV27
CDR3 length: 14
CDR3 protein: ASSPRAVFVGQPQH

V gene: TRBV7-9
CDR3 length: 13
CDR3 protein: ASSFLLTGGEKLF